This entry features one TCR beta chain sequence. Measured with immunoSEQ multiplex PCR; TCRdb has only the in-frame clones, and not every one. The table has tens of thousands of clones, almost 90% seen once. This specimen belongs to a study of T cells in narcolepsy. The V segment lost 0 bases and the J segment 9 bases; nucleotides outside the gene matches: 5. CDR3 length: 17 residues. From germline, CDR1 is MGHRA and CDR2 YSYEKL. The chain employs TRBV4-1 and TRBJ2-1; 16 bases align to TRBD2. The sample comprised CD45RA- memory CD4+ T cells from PBMCs. This TCR came from a human donor with narcolepsy. The CDR3 sequence: CASSQDLGTSGRVEQFF. The CDR3 DNA follows: TGCGCCAGCAGCCAAGATCTTGGGACTAGCGGGAGGGTTGAGCAGTTCTTC.